This T cell receptor (beta chain) emerged from a study of blood T cell repertoires in COVID-19 (dated by TCRdb to 2020 to 2022). In the study overall: Samples from collaborators originated in the United States, Italy and Spain and spanned both the acute and convalescent phases of COVID-19. The prospective study material was composed of cDNA or gDNA derived from T cells, B-cell-depleted T cells, or PBMCs. Subjects who had been exposed to COVID-19, were actively infected with it, or had recovered from it provided the deeply sampled blood TCRbeta repertoires that made up the dataset. The repertoires were released in a freely available public database intended as a resource for research on the immune response to SARS-CoV-2. The samples were drawn from the first 160 participants of the ongoing ImmuneRACE study and from over 950 subjects provided by 6 global collaborators. Nearly every sample came with metadata listing a de-identified subject ID, COVID-19 status, age in years and sex. HLA class I and class II types, where available, came from metadata supplied by the sample provider rather than from assay-based typing.

Collaborating institutions collected whole blood in K2EDTA tubes following their own protocols. Collaborator samples were shipped for TCRbeta analysis as frozen whole blood, isolated PBMCs, or DNA extracted from either sample type. TCRbeta CDR3 regions were amplified from genomic DNA by means of the immunoSEQ Assay, a bias-controlled multiplex PCR. In the source study's methods: Within the assay, amplification of reference gene primers was used to estimate how many nucleated cells each sample contained. Sequence reads were collapsed and filtered to measure the absolute abundance of every unique TCRbeta CDR3 rearrangement. For each sample, productive Simpson clonality was calculated by taking the square root of Simpson's diversity index across productive rearrangements. This immuneACCESS table, as held by TCRdb, lists in-frame sequences with V and J called but not all clones. Of the missing ones, under half trace to an unresolved V gene in checked studies; the others have no known cause. V, J and clone size are those of that table, while D and trimming were read from the DNA. The sample includes fewer than 65,000 clones, with roughly 74% observed a single time. Over 25% of the sample comes from the top ten.

General findings and caveats noted by the study authors: How much clinical and demographic metadata was included differed by source and by participant, and the metadata was provided uncurated.

This clone has just a few counts. Its binding antigen is unknown. One base away there is no much larger clone; base qualities are not given. The source is a human donor in a cohort sampled during active COVID-19. Input material: peripheral blood.

The DNA sequence reads TGTGCCAGCAGGTCGGGACAGGGTTACGAGCAGTACTTC. Its protein reads: CASRSGQGYEQYF. The chain joins TRBV2 to TRBJ2-7, and 9 junction bases match TRBD1. From the cysteine up to the phenylalanine, the CDR3 has a length of 13 residues. The read is trimmed to its CDR3 DNA, 39 bases read in frame from base 1. Germline trimming: 6 bases from V, 4 bases from J; junction bases outside gene matches: 4. Looking up the germline V gene yields CDR1 SNHLY and CDR2 FYNNEI.